The 11 T cell receptor beta chains presented below share a single source sample, sequenced in a study of T cell repertoires in cytomegalovirus infection. Their recognized antigens are unknown. From the reads, TCRdb called clonotypes with MiXCR, one entry per CDR3 protein. The table has about 900,000 distinct CDR3 sequences, under 40% seen once. The sequencing used cultured CD8+ T cells from PBMCs, collected from culture after CMV antigen stimulation. The source of these receptors is a human donor in good health (CMV status not recorded). Some clones in this sample may be carry-over from other donors' samples.

The table lists this clonotype with a few counts. The chain uses TRBV7-2 and TRBJ2-2; D is perhaps TRBD2 (5 bases). Germline assignment: CDR1 SGHTA and CDR2 FQGNSA. Trimming removed 3 bases at V and 6 bases at J, with 23 bases between. The CDR3 consists of 18 residues. The DNA of the CDR3 is TGTGCCAGCAGCTTGACTTTTCTCCGACGGGAAATAGCCGGGGAGCTGTTTTTT. The encoded protein is CASSLTFLRREIAGELFF.

V is TRBV19 and J is TRBJ1-5, with D perhaps TRBD1 (5 bases). V was pared by 0 bases and J by 1 base, with 7 bases between. The CDR3 is 15 residues long. Germline V gene data show CDR1 as LNHDA and CDR2 as SQIVND (reference sequence). CDR3 in DNA: TGTGCCAGTAGTATAGAGGACATCAGCAATCAGCCCCAGCATTTT. Its translation: CASSIEDISNQPQHF.

This clonotype was recorded a few times. The rearrangement joins TRBV12-3 or TRBV12-4 to TRBJ1-1; possible D gene TRBD1, 6 bases. The CDR3 runs to 15 residues. Between the trimmed V and J ends, which lost 2 bases and 4 bases, there was a span of 14 bases. The CDR3 DNA reads TGTGCCAGCAGTTTACCCCGACAGGACATCACTGAAGCTTTCTTT. It encodes CASSLPRQDITEAFF.

This clonotype was seen ten or more times. The V gene is TRBV7-6, the J gene TRBJ2-2, with D unclear. CDR1 SGHVS and CDR2 FNYEAQ come from the germline V gene. Trimming left V 3 bases short and J 2 bases short, with 19 bases between. The CDR3 consists of 18 residues. The CDR3 sequence: CASSFYGEEEPNTGELFF. CDR3 sequence (DNA): TGTGCCAGCAGCTTTTACGGTGAAGAGGAGCCTAACACCGGGGAGCTGTTTTTT.

This rearrangement joins TRBV18 to TRBJ2-7; D possibly corresponds to TRBD2 (5 bases). The CDR3 is 13 residues long. Looked up from germline, CDR1 is KGHSH and CDR2 is LQKENI. With 2 bases removed from V and 3 bases from J, the gap between germline ends came to 8 bases. CDR3 nucleotide sequence: TGTGCCAGCTCACCAGAAGGGAGCTACGAGCAGTACGTC. It yields the protein CASSPEGSYEQYV.

This clonotype was seen a few times. The V gene is TRBV19, the J gene TRBJ2-7; 9 positions match TRBD1. Germline CDR1 LNHDA, CDR2 SQIVND (reference sequence). The CDR3 contains 15 residues. J lost 5 bases, V lost 3 bases, and 8 bases had no gene match. CDR3 in DNA: TGTGCCAGTAGTATGGTCCGGGACAGGGTCAACGAGCAGTACTTC. Protein product: CASSMVRDRVNEQYF.

The genes are TRBV6-5 and TRBJ1-4; D is ambiguous. Deletions cut 0 bases from V and 0 bases from J, with 11 bases between. The CDR3 totals 17 residues. Germline V gene data show CDR1 as MNHEY and CDR2 as SVGAGI. CDR3 region: CASSYSWQTATNEKLFF. The DNA for the CDR3 is TGTGCCAGCAGTTACTCGTGGCAGACCGCAACTAATGAAAAACTGTTTTTT.

This clonotype was found many times. This rearrangement joins TRBV7-8 to TRBJ1-1; possible D gene TRBD1, 6 bases. Germline-derived CDR1 and CDR2 are SGHVS and FQNEAQ. The CDR3 totals 14 residues. Trimming stripped 3 bases from V and 1 base from J, with 9 bases between. CDR3 bases: TGTGCCAGCAGCTTGTACAGGGCGAACACTGAAGCTTTCTTT. Its translation is CASSLYRANTEAFF.

The genes are TRBV5-5 and TRBJ2-7; no firm D call. This CDR3 spans 13 amino acids. V was cut by 4 bases and J by 4 bases, with 12 bases left in between. The germline V gene has CDR1 SGHKS and CDR2 YYEKEE (reference sequence). The CDR3 coding sequence is TGTGCCAGCAGCCCGAAATCGGCGTACGAGCAGTACTTC. Encoded protein: CASSPKSAYEQYF.

This clonotype was counted many times. The V and J genes are TRBV7-6 and TRBJ2-1; 15 nucleotides match TRBD2. The CDR3 is made up of 16 amino acids. V shed 3 bases and J 8 bases; nucleotides not matched to a gene: 5. The germline CDR1 and CDR2 sequences are SGHVS and FNYEAQ. The CDR3 region has the DNA TGTGCCAGCAGCTTCTTAGGACTAGCGGGGGGGGATGAGCAGTTCTTC. The encoded protein is CASSFLGLAGGDEQFF.

The V call is TRBV2, the J call TRBJ2-6; TRBD1 matches at 7 bases. The germline V gene has CDR1 SNHLY and CDR2 FYNNEI. The CDR3 extends over 12 amino acids. J was trimmed by 8 bases and V by 6 bases; bases with no gene match: 1. The CDR3, as DNA: TGTGCCAGCAGGGACAGGCCCAACGTCCTGACTTTC. Amino acid sequence: CASRDRPNVLTF. Drawing the rest from reference TRBV2 and TRBJ2-6, the complete variable domain is EPEVTQTPSHQVTQMGQEVILRCVPISNHLYFYWYRQILGQKVEFLVSFYNNEISEKSEIFDDQFSVERPDGSNFTLKIRSTKLEDSAMYFCASRDRPNVLTFGAGSRLTVL.